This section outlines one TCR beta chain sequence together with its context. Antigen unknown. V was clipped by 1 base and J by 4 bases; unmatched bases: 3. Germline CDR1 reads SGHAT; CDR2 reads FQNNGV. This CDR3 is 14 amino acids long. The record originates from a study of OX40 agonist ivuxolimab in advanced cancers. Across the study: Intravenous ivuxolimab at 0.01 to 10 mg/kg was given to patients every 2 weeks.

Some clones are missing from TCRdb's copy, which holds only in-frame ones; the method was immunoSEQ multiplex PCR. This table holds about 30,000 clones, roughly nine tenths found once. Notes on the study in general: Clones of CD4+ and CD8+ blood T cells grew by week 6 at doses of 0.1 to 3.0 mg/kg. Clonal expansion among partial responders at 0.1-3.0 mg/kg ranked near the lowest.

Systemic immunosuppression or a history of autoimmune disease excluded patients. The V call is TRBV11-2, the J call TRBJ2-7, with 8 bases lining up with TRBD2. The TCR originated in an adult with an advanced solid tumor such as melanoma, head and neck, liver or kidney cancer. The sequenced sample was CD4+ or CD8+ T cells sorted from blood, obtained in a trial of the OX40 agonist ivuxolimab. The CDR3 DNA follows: TGTGCCAGCAGCTTAGCGGGAGGGGTTTACGAGCAGTACTTC. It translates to CASSLAGGVYEQYF.